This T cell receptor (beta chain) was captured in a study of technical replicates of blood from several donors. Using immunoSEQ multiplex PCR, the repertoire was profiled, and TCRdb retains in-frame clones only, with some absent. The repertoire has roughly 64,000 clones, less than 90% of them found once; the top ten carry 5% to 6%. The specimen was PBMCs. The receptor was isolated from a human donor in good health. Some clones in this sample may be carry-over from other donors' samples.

CDR3 nucleotides: TGTGCCAGCAGGGACCCTGACAGCCAGGGCTACACCTTC. This encodes CASRDPDSQGYTF. The V and J genes are TRBV6-5 and TRBJ1-2; possible D gene TRBD1, 5 bases. CDR1 is MNHEY, CDR2 SVGAGI, per germline. The CDR3 consists of 13 residues. Trimming pared 6 bases from V and 8 bases from J, leaving 16 bases between.